These 29 T cell receptor beta chains originate from one sample sequenced in a study of human T cells and chemical hapten exposure. TCRdb re-analysed the RACE reads in MiXCR, keeping a single row per CDR3 protein. Of 80,000 to 100,000 distinct CDR3 sequences in the sample, 11% were seen once. Indicated time point: patch test 3, about 24 weeks after DPC sensitization. As for treatment: therapeutic diphenylcyclopropenone sensitization with weekly scalp DPC. The sample here was whole blood, taken in connection with sensitization to the hapten diphenylcyclopropenone (DPC). These TCRs come from a woman in her thirties with alopecia areata. Some clones in this sample may be carry-over from other donors' samples.

A few counts support this clonotype. Written as DNA, the CDR3 is TGTGCCAGCAGGGGACTAGCGGGAGAAGCCAAAAACATTCAGTACTTC. This translates into CASRGLAGEAKNIQYF. The V and J genes are TRBV28 and TRBJ2-4; 14 nucleotides line up with TRBD2. The CDR3 has 16 residues. Germline CDR1 is MDHEN and CDR2 is SYDVKM. V lost 6 bases to trimming and J lost 0 bases; unmatched junction nucleotides: 1.

The rearrangement uses TRBV3-1 and TRBJ2-1, with D unclear. The V gene lost 2 bases and the J gene lost 15 bases, with 8 bases spanning the gap. Germline V gene data show CDR1 as LGHDT and CDR2 as YNNKEL (reference sequence). CDR3 length equals 10 residues. The CDR3 here is CASSQSRMFF. The CDR3, as DNA: TGTGCCAGCAGCCAAAGCCGGATGTTCTTC.

The sample holds many counts of this clonotype. The chain uses TRBV20-1 and TRBJ2-1, with 15 bases aligning to TRBD2. This CDR3 has 18 residues. Germline V gene sequence: CDR1 DFQATT, CDR2 SNEGSKA (reference sequence). Unmatched junction bases numbered 9, after V lost 6 bases and J lost 0 bases. CDR3 in DNA: TGCAGTGCCCCCTTTGGACTAGCGGGGGGGAGCTCCTACAATGAGCAGTTCTTC. Translating gives CSAPFGLAGGSSYNEQFF.

This clonotype came up many times. The chain employs TRBV18 and TRBJ2-7; D is unclear. Trimming left V 5 bases short and J 2 bases short, with 10 bases between. This CDR3 is 13 amino acids long. The germline V gene has CDR1 KGHSH and CDR2 LQKENI. CDR3 amino acids: CASSSQSTYEQYV. Written as DNA, the CDR3 is TGTGCCAGCTCAAGCCAGAGTACCTACGAGCAGTACGTC.

The chain combines TRBV6-2 or TRBV6-3 with TRBJ1-5, with TRBD1 matching 7 bases. The V gene end was trimmed by 4 bases and the J gene end by 1 base; junction bases not matched to a gene: 10. This CDR3 is 17 amino acids long. Germline CDR1 reads MNHEY; CDR2 reads SVGEGT. CDR3 protein: CASSSSQGLWSNQPQHF. CDR3 nucleotides: TGTGCCAGCAGTTCCTCACAGGGGTTATGGAGCAATCAGCCCCAGCATTTT.

In its sample, this clonotype was seen many times. The gene calls are TRBV7-8 and TRBJ1-6; D not resolved. The V end was cut by 1 base, the J end by 5 bases, with 6 bases between. The CDR3 extends over 14 amino acids. CDR1 SGHVS and CDR2 FQNEAQ come from the germline V gene. The CDR3 here is CASSLGKNNSPLHF. CDR3 DNA sequence: TGTGCCAGCAGCTTAGGAAAAAATAATTCACCCCTCCACTTT.

This clonotype was seen more than once but under ten times. This rearrangement joins TRBV5-6 to TRBJ2-3; 15 nucleotides line up with TRBD2. Losses at the gene ends were 4 bases for V and 6 bases for J; bases not matched to a gene: 12. This CDR3 contains 18 residues. Germline-derived CDR1 and CDR2 are SGHDT and YYEEEE. The CDR3 coding sequence is TGTGCCAGCAGCATACCGGGACTAGCGGGAGGCTCGTGGGATACGCAGTATTTT. Translated, it gives CASSIPGLAGGSWDTQYF.

This clonotype was picked up a small number of times. The chain carries TRBV10-3 and TRBJ2-7; TRBD1 agrees at 9 bases. This CDR3 spans 12 amino acids. J lost 5 bases, V lost 9 bases, and 5 bases had no gene match. Looked up from germline, CDR1 is ENHRY and CDR2 is SYGVKD. The CDR3 DNA reads TGTGCCATTGGCCGGGACAGGGACGAGCAGTACGTC. This encodes CAIGRDRDEQYV.

This clonotype was picked up a small number of times. V gene TRBV12-3 or TRBV12-4 combines with J gene TRBJ2-1, with 12 bases that match TRBD2. Germline trimming cut 5 bases from V and 7 bases from J; bases unmatched to any gene: 9. The CDR3 is 16 residues long. The CDR3: CASSTRTSGRRNEQFF. CDR3 nucleotides: TGTGCCAGCAGTACTCGTACTAGCGGGAGGAGAAATGAGCAGTTCTTC.

A few counts support this clonotype. This chain joins TRBV28 and TRBJ1-2; D is unclear. Trimming took off 2 bases at V and 0 bases at J, with 7 bases between the two ends. Germline V gene sequence: CDR1 MDHEN, CDR2 SYDVKM. The length of the CDR3 is 14 residues. CDR3 region: CASSLVTANYGYTF. The CDR3 DNA reads as TGTGCCAGCAGTTTAGTCACAGCTAACTATGGCTACACCTTC.

The rearrangement joins TRBV28 to TRBJ2-1, with D uncertain. Trimming pared 5 bases from V and 7 bases from J, leaving 6 bases between. Looked up from germline, CDR1 is MDHEN and CDR2 is SYDVKM. The CDR3 runs 11 residues. CDR3 residues: CASSPVNEQFF. CDR3 coding DNA: TGTGCCAGCAGTCCCGTAAATGAGCAGTTCTTC.

This chain links TRBV28 with TRBJ1-1; TRBD1 matches at 9 bases. V was pared by 5 bases and J by 5 bases, with 6 bases of the junction left unmatched. The CDR3 covers 14 residues. The germline V gene has CDR1 MDHEN and CDR2 SYDVKM. CDR3 residues: CASSQTGGGTEAFF. The CDR3 nucleotides read TGTGCCAGCAGTCAGACAGGGGGTGGAACTGAAGCTTTCTTT. Complete variable domain (other parts from reference TRBV28 and TRBJ1-1): DVKVTQSSRYLVKRTGEKVFLECVQDMDHENMFWYRQDPGLGLRLIYFSYDVKMKEKGDIPEGYSVSREKKERFSLILESASTNQTSMYLCASSQTGGGTEAFFGQGTRLTVV.

This clonotype was detected many times. The chain joins TRBV27 to TRBJ2-3; tentatively, D is TRBD1 or TRBD2 (7 bases each). The CDR3 covers 17 residues. V gave up 1 base and J gave up 5 bases, with 19 bases separating them. Germline CDR1 MNHEY, CDR2 SMNVEV (reference sequence). This CDR3 reads CASSLYPGGGPLDTQYF. CDR3 nucleotides: TGTGCCAGCAGTTTATACCCAGGGGGAGGGCCTTTAGATACGCAGTATTTT.

CDR3 loop: CASSPDLGVSSSGANVLTF. The CDR3 DNA reads TGTGCCAGCAGCCCCGATTTGGGTGTTTCAAGCTCTGGGGCCAACGTCCTGACTTTC. The genes are TRBV6-6 and TRBJ2-6; D unclear. Germline V gene data show CDR1 as MNHNY and CDR2 as SVGAGI (reference sequence). V lost 6 bases and J lost 0, with 21 bases in between. The CDR3 spans 19 residues.

There are many counts of this clonotype. The V gene is TRBV4-2, the J gene TRBJ2-7, with TRBD2 identical over 13 bases. CDR3 length: 15 amino acids. Germline V gene sequence: CDR1 LGHNA, CDR2 YNFKEQ. V lost 0 bases, J lost 4 bases, and 0 bases stayed unmatched. In DNA, the CDR3 is TGTGCCAGCAGCCAAGAGGGACTAGCGGGGTACGAGCAGTACGTC. Amino acids: CASSQEGLAGYEQYV.

The chain carries TRBV5-6 and TRBJ2-1; the match to TRBD2 covers 7 bases. CDR1 and CDR2 (germline): SGHDT, YYEEEE. The CDR3 has 15 residues. Unmatched junction bases numbered 4, after V lost 0 bases and J lost 4 bases. CDR3 in amino acids: CASSLALAGYNEQFF. For the CDR3, the DNA is TGTGCCAGCAGCTTGGCGTTAGCGGGTTACAATGAGCAGTTCTTC.

This clonotype has ten or more counts. V gene TRBV24-1 combines with J gene TRBJ1-2; D gene uncertain. Germline-derived CDR1 and CDR2 are KGHDR and SFDVKD. The CDR3 has 14 residues. Trimming pared 3 bases from V and 6 bases from J, leaving 13 bases between. In DNA, the CDR3 is TGTGCCACCAGTGATCCTGGACGGATTAATGGCTACACCTTC. It specifies CATSDPGRINGYTF.

This clonotype appeared a few times. The CDR3 bases are TGTGCCACGGGACAGAGCTACGAGCAGTACTTC. It yields the protein CATGQSYEQYF. The V and J genes are TRBV28 and TRBJ2-7, with TRBD1 identical over 7 bases. The germline V gene encodes CDR1 MDHEN and CDR2 SYDVKM. Germline trimming cut 10 bases from V and 3 bases from J; bases unmatched to any gene: 3. The CDR3 is made up of 11 amino acids.

This clonotype was recorded many times. The chain employs TRBV12-3 or TRBV12-4 and TRBJ1-5; D unresolved. Trimming cost V 6 bases and J 0 bases, with 6 bases left between them. There are 13 residues in the CDR3. The CDR3, as DNA: TGTGCCAGCAGCCCGCTTAGCAATCAGCCCCAGCATTTT. This codes for CASSPLSNQPQHF.

The chain recombines TRBV7-9 with TRBJ2-7; 10 bases align to TRBD1. The junction had 7 bases not matched to a gene; V was cut back by 5 bases and J by 6 bases. The CDR3 contains 14 residues. Germline V gives CDR1 SEHNR, CDR2 FQNEAQ (reference sequence). CDR3 protein: CASSARQGASEQYV. The CDR3 coding sequence is TGTGCCAGCAGCGCAAGACAGGGGGCAAGCGAGCAGTACGTC.

This clonotype was counted a few times. This chain links TRBV5-4 with TRBJ2-3; 7 positions agree with TRBD2. CDR1 and CDR2 (germline): SGHNT, YYREEE (reference sequence). With V trimmed by 4 bases and J by 6 bases, 11 bases remained unmatched. The length of the CDR3 is 15 residues. For the CDR3, the DNA is TGTGCCAGCAGCCCAGTAGCGGGTTACTCGGATACGCAGTATTTT. The encoded protein is CASSPVAGYSDTQYF.

The chain uses TRBV2 and TRBJ2-6; D perhaps matches TRBD1 (5 bases). CDR1 is SNHLY, CDR2 FYNNEI, per germline. The CDR3 contains 16 residues. V gave up 6 bases and J gave up 0 bases, with 12 bases separating them. The CDR3 bases are TGTGCCAGCAGAAGGGGTGGATTCTCTGGGGCCAACGTCCTGACTTTC. It yields the protein CASRRGGFSGANVLTF.

This chain's CDR3 is CASSLAGTQYGYTF. The CDR3 DNA sequence: TGTGCCAGCAGCTTGGCAGGGACTCAGTATGGCTACACCTTC. The rearrangement links TRBV5-4 to TRBJ1-2; tentative D call: TRBD1 (5 bases). The V gene's germline CDR1 is SGHNT and CDR2 YYREEE (reference sequence). The CDR3 totals 14 residues. V was pared by 0 bases and J by 5 bases, with 11 bases between.

This chain uses TRBV29-1 with TRBJ2-5; 8 bases are shared with TRBD2. The CDR3 is 13 residues long. Germline-derived CDR1 and CDR2 are SQVTM and ANQGSEA. J was trimmed by 1 base and V by 8 bases; bases with no gene match: 6. The CDR3 region has the DNA TGCAGCTCAGCGGGGGACACCCAAGAGACCCAGTACTTC. Residues: CSSAGDTQETQYF.

This clonotype came up a few times. This sequence joins TRBV28 and TRBJ2-1; the D gene is possibly TRBD2 (5 bases). CDR3 length: 13 residues. Per germline, CDR1 MDHEN and CDR2 SYDVKM. V shed 5 bases and J shed 6 bases, with 11 bases lying between them. The CDR3 nucleotides read TGTGCCAGCAGTCAGGACTTCCGCAATGAGCAGTTCTTC. This translates into CASSQDFRNEQFF.

This sequence joins TRBV7-6 and TRBJ2-1; 13 nucleotides line up with TRBD2. Germline V gene data show CDR1 as SGHVS and CDR2 as FNYEAQ. With 5 bases clipped from V and 3 bases from J, the junction kept 16 bases outside the gene matches. This CDR3 is built from 20 residues. CDR3 DNA sequence: TGTGCCAGCAGCCCGTCACACCGAACTAGCGGGGGGGCCGTCTACAATGAGCAGTTCTTC. It translates to CASSPSHRTSGGAVYNEQFF.

This clonotype was found once. This chain uses TRBV20-1 with TRBJ2-3; maybe TRBD2 (5 bases). The V and J ends lost 3 bases and 5 bases respectively, with 9 bases between them. CDR1 is DFQATT, CDR2 SNEGSKA, per germline (reference sequence). The CDR3 is 12 amino acids. The CDR3 bases are TGCAGTGCTAGCCCCCGGGGAGATACGCAGTATTTT. Amino acid sequence: CSASPRGDTQYF.

The rearrangement joins TRBV29-1 to TRBJ1-1; TRBD1 agrees at 10 bases. The CDR3 runs 14 residues. Per the germline V gene, CDR1 is SQVTM and CDR2 is ANQGSEA. Unmatched junction bases numbered 2, after V lost 3 bases and J lost 1 base. CDR3 bases: TGCAGCGTTGAGGGACAGGGGAAGAACACTGAAGCTTTCTTT. Translation gives CSVEGQGKNTEAFF. The whole variable domain, remainder taken from reference TRBV29-1 and TRBJ1-1, is SAVISQKPSRDICQRGTSLTIQCQVDSQVTMMFWYRQQPGQSLTLIATANQGSEATYESGFVIDKFPISRPNLTFSTLTVSNMSPEDSSIYLCSVEGQGKNTEAFFGQGTRLTVV.

This chain connects TRBV29-1 to TRBJ1-1; unclear D gene. CDR3 length: 13 residues. Trimming pared 5 bases from V and 4 bases from J, leaving 14 bases between. Germline V gives CDR1 SQVTM, CDR2 ANQGSEA. CDR3 coding DNA: TGCAGCGTTCGGTCTAGGGAAGGCACTGAAGCTTTCTTT. Translating gives CSVRSREGTEAFF.